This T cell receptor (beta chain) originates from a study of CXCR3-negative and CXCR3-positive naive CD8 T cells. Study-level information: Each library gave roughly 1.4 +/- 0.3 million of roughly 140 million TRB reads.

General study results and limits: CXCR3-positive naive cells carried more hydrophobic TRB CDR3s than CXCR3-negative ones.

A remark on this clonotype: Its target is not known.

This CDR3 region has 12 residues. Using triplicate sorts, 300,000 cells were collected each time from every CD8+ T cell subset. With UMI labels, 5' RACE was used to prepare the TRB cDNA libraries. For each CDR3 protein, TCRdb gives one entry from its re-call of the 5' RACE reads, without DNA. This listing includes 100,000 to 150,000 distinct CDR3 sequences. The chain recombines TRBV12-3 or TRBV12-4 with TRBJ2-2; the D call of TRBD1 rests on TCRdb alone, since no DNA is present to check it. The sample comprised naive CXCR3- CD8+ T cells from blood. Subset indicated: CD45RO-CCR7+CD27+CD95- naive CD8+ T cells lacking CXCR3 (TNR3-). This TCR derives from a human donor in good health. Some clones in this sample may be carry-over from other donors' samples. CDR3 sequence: CASSPGTGELFF.